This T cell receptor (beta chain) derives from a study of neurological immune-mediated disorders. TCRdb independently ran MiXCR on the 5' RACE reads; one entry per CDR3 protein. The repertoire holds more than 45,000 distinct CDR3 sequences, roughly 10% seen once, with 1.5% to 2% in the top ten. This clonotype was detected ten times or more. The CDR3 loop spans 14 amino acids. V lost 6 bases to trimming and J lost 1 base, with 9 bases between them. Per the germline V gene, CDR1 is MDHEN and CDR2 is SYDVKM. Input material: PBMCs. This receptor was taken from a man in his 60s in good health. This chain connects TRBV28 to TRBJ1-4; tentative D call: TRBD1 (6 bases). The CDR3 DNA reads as TGTGCCAGCAGGCCAGGGGTAACTAATGAAAAACTGTTTTTT. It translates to CASRPGVTNEKLFF.